This T cell receptor (beta chain) was found in a study of Graves' ophthalmopathy and Graves' hyperthyroidism. Overall study context: Cases classed as stable hyperthyroidism had no ophthalmopathy within 18 months of follow-up.

Exclusion criteria comprised other autoimmune diseases, uncontrolled infections, pregnancy or lactation in patients. Orbital computed tomography, together with clinical symptoms, serum thyroxine, TRAb and thyroid ultrasound, was used for diagnosis. Amplification of TCR beta CDR3 regions used RNA transcripts. HTBI primers primed a first-round RT-PCR, and a second-round multiplex PCR followed. One entry per CDR3 protein results from TCRdb running MiXCR on the multiplex PCR reads. The sample consists of around 1.1 million distinct CDR3 sequences, 35% to 45% of them appearing once. The sequence was collected from an adult man with Graves' hyperthyroidism. The sample taken for sequencing was peripheral blood or thyroid tissue (not recorded which).

DNA of the CDR3: TGCAGTATCGGACAAGACTACGAGCAGTACTTC. Protein sequence: CSIGQDYEQYF. This chain links TRBV20-1 with TRBJ2-5; D might be TRBD1 (5 bases). The tail of the sequence fits TRBJ2-7 better, so the J call may be wrong. CDR1 is DFQATT and CDR2 is SNEGSKA in the germline V gene (reference sequence). This CDR3 contains 11 residues.